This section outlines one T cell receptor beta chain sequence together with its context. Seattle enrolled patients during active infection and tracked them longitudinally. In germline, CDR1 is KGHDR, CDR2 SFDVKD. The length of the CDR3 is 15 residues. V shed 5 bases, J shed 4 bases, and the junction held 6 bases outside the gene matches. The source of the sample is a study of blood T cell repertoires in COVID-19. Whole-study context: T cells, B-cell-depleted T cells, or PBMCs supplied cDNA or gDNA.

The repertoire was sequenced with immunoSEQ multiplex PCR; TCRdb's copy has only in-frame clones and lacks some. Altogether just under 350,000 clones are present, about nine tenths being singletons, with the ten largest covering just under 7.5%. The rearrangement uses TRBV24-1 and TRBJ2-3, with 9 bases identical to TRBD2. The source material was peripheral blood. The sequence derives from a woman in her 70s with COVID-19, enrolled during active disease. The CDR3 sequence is CATSVQRGVADTQYF. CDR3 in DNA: TGTGCCACCAGTGTCCAGCGGGGGGTGGCAGATACGCAGTATTTT.